Below are 30 T cell receptor beta chains sequenced from a single sample in a study of blood T cell repertoires in COVID-19. Measured with immunoSEQ multiplex PCR; TCRdb has only the in-frame clones, and not every one. The table lists around 200,000 clones, 80% to 90% of them singletons. Material for sequencing was peripheral blood. These receptors were taken from a woman aged 60-75 years with COVID-19, enrolled during active disease.

This clone was seen a handful of times. The chain is built from TRBV4-1 and TRBJ2-2, with D maybe TRBD2 (6 bases). The CDR3 is made up of 15 amino acids. Germline lookup yields CDR1 MGHRA and CDR2 YSYEKL. V gave up 0 bases and J gave up 7 bases, with 12 bases separating them. This CDR3 is CASSQEPGVYGELFF. DNA of the CDR3: TGCGCCAGCAGCCAAGAACCGGGAGTTTACGGGGAGCTGTTTTTT.

V is TRBV6-2 or TRBV6-3 and J is TRBJ2-7; 7 bases are a match to TRBD1. There are 15 residues in the CDR3. Germline loops: CDR1 MNHEY, CDR2 SVGEGT. The ends lost 0 bases at V and 2 bases at J; junction bases unmatched: 4. In DNA form, the CDR3 reads TGTGCCAGCAGTTACTCGAGGGACAGACCCTACGAGCAGTACTTC. Protein: CASSYSRDRPYEQYF.

The chain is built from TRBV9 and TRBJ1-3; 8 bases map to TRBD1. The CDR3 consists of 15 residues. Germline loops: CDR1 SGDLS, CDR2 YYNGEE. Trimming removed 0 bases from V and 4 bases from J; junction bases left unmatched: 3. In nucleotides, the CDR3 is TGTGCCAGCAGCGTAGGACAGGGGATGGGAAACACCATATATTTT. Translated, it gives CASSVGQGMGNTIYF.

V is TRBV7-3 and J is TRBJ1-1, with D maybe TRBD1 (5 bases). Trimming cost V 1 base and J 6 bases, with 33 bases left between them. The germline CDR1 and CDR2 sequences are SGHTA and FQGTGA. This CDR3 contains 21 residues. The CDR3 DNA follows: TGTGCCAGCAGCTTAAATAGAGGTTCTGGGACTGCCGAAGCGCCTTATCCTGAAGCTTTCTTT. Translating gives CASSLNRGSGTAEAPYPEAFF. Filled out from reference TRBV7-3 and TRBJ1-1, the complete variable domain reads GAGVSQTPSNKVTEKGKYVELRCDPISGHTALYWYRQSLGQGPEFLIYFQGTGAADDSGLPNDRFFAVRPEGSVSTLKIQRTERGDSAVYLCASSLNRGSGTAEAPYPEAFFGQGTRLTVV.

V gene TRBV3-1 (or the pseudogene TRBV3-2) combines with J gene TRBJ2-7, with 11 nucleotides matching TRBD2. V shed 4 bases, J shed 5 bases, and the junction held 10 bases outside the gene matches. There are 16 residues in the CDR3. The germline gives CDR1 LGHDT, CDR2 YNNKEL (reference sequence). In nucleotides, the CDR3 is TGTGCCAGCAGCCGCACTAGCGGGAGAATTATCGACGAGCAGTACTTC. Translated: CASSRTSGRIIDEQYF.

This rearrangement joins TRBV3-1 (or the pseudogene TRBV3-2) to TRBJ2-7; maybe TRBD1 (6 bases). V lost 5 bases and J 4 bases, leaving 9 bases between the germline ends. Germline CDR1 is LGHDT and CDR2 is YNNKEL (reference sequence). The CDR3 runs 12 residues. CDR3 sequence (DNA): TGTGCCAGCAGCATTACAGGGTACGAGCAGTACTTC. It is translated as CASSITGYEQYF.

This chain connects TRBV3-1 (or the pseudogene TRBV3-2) to TRBJ2-1; 10 positions match TRBD2. CDR3 length: 15 residues. The germline CDR1 and CDR2 sequences are LGHDT and YNNKEL (reference sequence). V shed 1 base, J shed 8 bases, and the junction held 5 bases outside the gene matches. In DNA form, the CDR3 reads TGTGCCAGCAGCCAAGTTGCTAGCGGGAGCTATGAGCAGTTCTTC. The encoded protein is CASSQVASGSYEQFF.

There are a few counts of this clone. The chain is built from TRBV3-1 (or the pseudogene TRBV3-2) and TRBJ2-7; D unresolved. This CDR3 is built from 15 residues. V lost 1 base and J 3 bases, leaving 13 bases between the germline ends. Germline assignment: CDR1 LGHDT and CDR2 YNNKEL (reference sequence). This CDR3 is CASSQGRSSYYEQYF. The CDR3 DNA sequence: TGTGCCAGCAGCCAAGGTAGGAGTTCTTACTACGAGCAGTACTTC.

This sequence joins TRBV9 and TRBJ2-7; the D gene is possibly TRBD2 (5 bases). V lost 0 bases to trimming and J lost 4 bases, with 14 bases between them. Germline V gene sequence: CDR1 SGDLS, CDR2 YYNGEE. This CDR3 comprises 15 residues. CDR3 residues: CASSVGLVGGYEQYF. CDR3 coding DNA: TGTGCCAGCAGCGTAGGTCTAGTAGGCGGGTACGAGCAGTACTTC.

J is TRBJ2-3 and V is TRBV10-3; 10 bases map to TRBD2. CDR1 and CDR2 from the germline V gene are ENHRY and SYGVKD. V gave up 0 bases and J gave up 4 bases; unmatched junction bases: 7. The CDR3 is 17 amino acids. This CDR3 is CAISESKNLAGADTQYF. DNA of the CDR3: TGTGCCATCAGTGAGTCGAAAAACCTAGCGGGAGCAGATACGCAGTATTTT.

This clone has a single count. The V and J genes are TRBV14 and TRBJ1-2; the D gene is possibly TRBD1 (5 bases). Germline V gives CDR1 SGHDN, CDR2 FVKESK. This CDR3 is 18 amino acids long. The germline V and J ends were trimmed by 4 bases and 6 bases, with 27 bases remaining between them. The CDR3 DNA reads TGTGCCAGCAGCCCAGTAATTGTTGCAGGGAACCCATTTAATGGCTACACCTTC. It translates to CASSPVIVAGNPFNGYTF.

This clone has more than one count but fewer than ten. A read error may produce the germline difference seen at one junction end. V and J are TRBV7-7 and TRBJ2-7, with 10 nucleotides matching TRBD2. The CDR3 has 15 amino acids. CDR1 and CDR2 (germline): SSHAT, FNYEAQ (reference sequence). The CDR3 region is CASSFPLAGHYEQYF. CDR3 bases: TGTGCTAGCAGCTTTCCACTAGCGGGGCACTACGAGCAGTACTTC.

This clone came up a few times. V is TRBV5-1 and J is TRBJ2-7; 8 bases are shared with TRBD1. CDR3 length: 14 amino acids. Germline values: CDR1 SGHRS, CDR2 YFSETQ. The V and J ends lost 6 bases and 2 bases, in that order; junction bases with no gene match: 7. CDR3 DNA: TGCGCCAGCATCCGACAGGGGACTGCCTACGAGCAGTACTTC. It codes for CASIRQGTAYEQYF.

This chain uses TRBV20-1 with TRBJ1-2; a possible D gene is TRBD1 (5 bases). Germline CDR1 DFQATT, CDR2 SNEGSKA (reference sequence). This CDR3 has 12 amino acids. Trimming pared 3 bases from V and 2 bases from J, leaving 7 bases between. The CDR3 region has the DNA TGCAGTGCTAGTTACAGGAACTATGGCTACACCTTC. This translates into CSASYRNYGYTF.

This clone was seen a single time. V usage is TRBV5-1 and J usage is TRBJ2-2; possibly TRBD1 for D (6 bases). CDR1 and CDR2 (germline): SGHRS, YFSETQ. With 0 bases removed from V and 5 bases from J, the gap between germline ends came to 14 bases. The CDR3 spans 16 residues. The CDR3 region is CASSLAVRGRTGELFF. CDR3 sequence (DNA): TGCGCCAGCAGCTTGGCCGTCAGGGGACGTACCGGGGAGCTGTTTTTT.

This chain links TRBV7-2 with TRBJ2-7, with 11 bases matching TRBD2. V gave up 2 bases and J gave up 6 bases; unmatched junction bases: 3. Germline-derived CDR1 and CDR2 are SGHTA and FQGNSA. This CDR3 contains 14 residues. The CDR3 region is CASSLLAGGGEQYF. The CDR3 DNA follows: TGTGCCAGCAGCTTACTAGCGGGAGGAGGCGAGCAGTACTTC.

The CDR3 loop is CASSRAGNSYNEQFF. The CDR3 nucleotides are TGTGCCAGCAGCAGAGCGGGGAACTCCTACAATGAGCAGTTCTTC. The chain combines TRBV6-5 with TRBJ2-1; the match to TRBD2 covers 7 bases. In germline, CDR1 is MNHEY, CDR2 SVGAGI. The CDR3 sequence is 15 residues long. The V and J ends lost 6 bases and 0 bases, in that order; junction bases with no gene match: 5.

This rearrangement joins TRBV15 to TRBJ1-4; 9 bases line up with TRBD1. Germline CDR1 and CDR2: LNHNV and YYDKDF (reference sequence). With V trimmed by 5 bases and J by 6 bases, 13 bases remained unmatched. The CDR3 consists of 17 residues. The CDR3 sequence: CATSYRDRAFRDEKLFF. The DNA of the CDR3 is TGTGCCACCAGCTACCGGGACAGGGCTTTTAGGGATGAAAAACTGTTTTTT. Full variable domain (rest looked up from reference TRBV15 and TRBJ1-4): DAMVIQNPRYQVTQFGKPVTLSCSQTLNHNVMYWYQQKSSQAPKLLFHYYDKDFNNEADTPDNFQSRRPNTSFCFLDIRSPGLGDTAMYLCATSYRDRAFRDEKLFFGSGTQLSVL.

This clone has more than one count but fewer than ten. This chain uses TRBV4-1 with TRBJ1-5; 9 bases align to TRBD1. CDR1 and CDR2 from the germline V gene are MGHRA and YSYEKL. There are 15 residues in the CDR3. The J segment lost 5 bases and the V segment lost 3 bases, leaving 5 bases of the junction unmatched. DNA of the CDR3: TGCGCCAGCAGCCAGGGGGACAGGGACCATCAGCCCCAGCATTTT. It encodes CASSQGDRDHQPQHF.

The J gene is TRBJ1-4, the V gene TRBV27, with TRBD1 as a possible D gene (6 bases). CDR3 length equals 14 residues. Germline-derived CDR1 and CDR2 are MNHEY and SMNVEV (reference sequence). With 2 bases removed from V and 4 bases from J, the gap between germline ends came to 8 bases. The CDR3 DNA reads as TGTGCCAGCAGTTTAGGGGGCTTTAATGAAAAACTGTTTTTT. Translated, it gives CASSLGGFNEKLFF.

J is TRBJ2-7 and V is TRBV11-3, with 8 positions matching TRBD1. CDR3 length: 14 amino acids. J was trimmed by 3 bases and V by 5 bases; bases with no gene match: 6. The germline gives CDR1 SGHNT, CDR2 YENEEA. The chain's CDR3 is CASSRRTGIYEQYF. As DNA, the CDR3 is TGTGCCAGCAGCCGTAGGACAGGGATCTACGAGCAGTACTTC.

This clone has just one count. This chain uses TRBV5-1 with TRBJ2-1; 8 nucleotides align to TRBD1. From germline, CDR1 is SGHRS and CDR2 YFSETQ. Trimming took 3 bases from V and 0 from J; bases not matched to a gene: 14. The CDR3 covers 19 residues. CDR3 nucleotides: TGCGCCAGCAGCTGGCGGACAGGGTGGGGCGCGAGCTCCTACAATGAGCAGTTCTTC. It specifies CASSWRTGWGASSYNEQFF.

On this clone: A much larger clone is a single base away; this may be a read error. The chain combines TRBV27 with TRBJ1-2, with 7 bases lining up with TRBD1. V lost 6 bases to trimming and J lost 2 bases; unmatched junction nucleotides: 3. Germline-derived CDR1 and CDR2 are MNHEY and SMNVEV (reference sequence). This CDR3 comprises 13 residues. The CDR3 loop reads CASSTTGNYGYTF. In DNA form, the CDR3 reads TGTGCCAGCAGCACGACAGGGAACTATGGCTACACCTTC.

In DNA, the CDR3 is TGTGCCTGGGTCCAGGGGGACAGCTCCTACGAGCAGTACTTC. Translation: CAWVQGDSSYEQYF. The rearrangement links TRBV30 to TRBJ2-7, with 7 bases aligning to TRBD1. Per the germline V gene, CDR1 is GTSNPN and CDR2 is SVGIG (reference sequence). Trimming at V came to 5 bases and at J to 0 bases, leaving 7 bases not matched to a gene. The CDR3 is 14 amino acids.

The rearrangement links TRBV28 to TRBJ1-1; TRBD1 agrees at 10 bases. This CDR3 contains 12 residues. Germline V CDR1 and CDR2: MDHEN, SYDVKM. The trim removed 6 bases at V and 8 bases at J, leaving 3 bases unmatched. CDR3 nucleotides: TGTGCCAGCAGGAGACAGGGGGCGGAAGCTTTCTTT. Residues: CASRRQGAEAFF. The variable domain in full, with the rest retrieved from reference TRBV28 and TRBJ1-1, is DVKVTQSSRYLVKRTGEKVFLECVQDMDHENMFWYRQDPGLGLRLIYFSYDVKMKEKGDIPEGYSVSREKKERFSLILESASTNQTSMYLCASRRQGAEAFFGQGTRLTVV.

The genes are TRBV28 and TRBJ2-4, with a possible D match to TRBD1 (5 bases). V dropped 1 base and J dropped 7 bases, with 11 bases sitting between them. Germline V gene data show CDR1 as MDHEN and CDR2 as SYDVKM. The CDR3 contains 14 residues. CDR3 bases: TGTGCCAGCAGTTTATTGGCAGGGTCGAACATTCAGTACTTC. Encoded protein: CASSLLAGSNIQYF.

The V and J genes are TRBV19 and TRBJ1-4; D might be TRBD1 (5 bases). Trimming took off 3 bases at V and 8 bases at J, with 7 bases between the two ends. Germline CDR1 reads LNHDA; CDR2 reads SQIVND (reference sequence). The CDR3 consists of 12 residues. CDR3 sequence (DNA): TGTGCCAGTAGTATGGGGCAGGAAAAACTGTTTTTT. Residues: CASSMGQEKLFF.

This clone appeared once. This sequence joins TRBV5-4 and TRBJ2-7; 10 bases are shared with TRBD1. The V segment lost 3 bases and the J segment 2 bases; nucleotides outside the gene matches: 2. The CDR3 consists of 14 residues. Germline-derived CDR1 and CDR2 are SGHNT and YYREEE (reference sequence). The CDR3 loop is CASSSGTGAYEQYF. The CDR3 DNA follows: TGTGCCAGCAGCTCCGGGACAGGGGCCTACGAGCAGTACTTC.

The chain carries TRBV19 and TRBJ1-2; weak D call: TRBD1 (5 bases). The germline V and J ends were trimmed by 9 bases and 2 bases, with 16 bases remaining between them. The CDR3 is made up of 14 amino acids. The germline CDR1 and CDR2 sequences are LNHDA and SQIVND (reference sequence). In DNA form, the CDR3 reads TGTGCCAGCAGCCTGACAGAACAAAACTATGGCTACACCTTC. Its translation is CASSLTEQNYGYTF.

This clone was picked up one time. The CDR3 loop reads CASSGGNRGYDIQYF. The DNA for the CDR3 is TGTGCCAGTAGTGGTGGCAACAGGGGATATGACATTCAGTACTTC. This rearrangement joins TRBV19 to TRBJ2-4; 7 bases are a match to TRBD1. The CDR3 totals 15 residues. The germline V gene has CDR1 LNHDA and CDR2 SQIVND (reference sequence). Unmatched junction bases numbered 12, after V lost 5 bases and J lost 8 bases.